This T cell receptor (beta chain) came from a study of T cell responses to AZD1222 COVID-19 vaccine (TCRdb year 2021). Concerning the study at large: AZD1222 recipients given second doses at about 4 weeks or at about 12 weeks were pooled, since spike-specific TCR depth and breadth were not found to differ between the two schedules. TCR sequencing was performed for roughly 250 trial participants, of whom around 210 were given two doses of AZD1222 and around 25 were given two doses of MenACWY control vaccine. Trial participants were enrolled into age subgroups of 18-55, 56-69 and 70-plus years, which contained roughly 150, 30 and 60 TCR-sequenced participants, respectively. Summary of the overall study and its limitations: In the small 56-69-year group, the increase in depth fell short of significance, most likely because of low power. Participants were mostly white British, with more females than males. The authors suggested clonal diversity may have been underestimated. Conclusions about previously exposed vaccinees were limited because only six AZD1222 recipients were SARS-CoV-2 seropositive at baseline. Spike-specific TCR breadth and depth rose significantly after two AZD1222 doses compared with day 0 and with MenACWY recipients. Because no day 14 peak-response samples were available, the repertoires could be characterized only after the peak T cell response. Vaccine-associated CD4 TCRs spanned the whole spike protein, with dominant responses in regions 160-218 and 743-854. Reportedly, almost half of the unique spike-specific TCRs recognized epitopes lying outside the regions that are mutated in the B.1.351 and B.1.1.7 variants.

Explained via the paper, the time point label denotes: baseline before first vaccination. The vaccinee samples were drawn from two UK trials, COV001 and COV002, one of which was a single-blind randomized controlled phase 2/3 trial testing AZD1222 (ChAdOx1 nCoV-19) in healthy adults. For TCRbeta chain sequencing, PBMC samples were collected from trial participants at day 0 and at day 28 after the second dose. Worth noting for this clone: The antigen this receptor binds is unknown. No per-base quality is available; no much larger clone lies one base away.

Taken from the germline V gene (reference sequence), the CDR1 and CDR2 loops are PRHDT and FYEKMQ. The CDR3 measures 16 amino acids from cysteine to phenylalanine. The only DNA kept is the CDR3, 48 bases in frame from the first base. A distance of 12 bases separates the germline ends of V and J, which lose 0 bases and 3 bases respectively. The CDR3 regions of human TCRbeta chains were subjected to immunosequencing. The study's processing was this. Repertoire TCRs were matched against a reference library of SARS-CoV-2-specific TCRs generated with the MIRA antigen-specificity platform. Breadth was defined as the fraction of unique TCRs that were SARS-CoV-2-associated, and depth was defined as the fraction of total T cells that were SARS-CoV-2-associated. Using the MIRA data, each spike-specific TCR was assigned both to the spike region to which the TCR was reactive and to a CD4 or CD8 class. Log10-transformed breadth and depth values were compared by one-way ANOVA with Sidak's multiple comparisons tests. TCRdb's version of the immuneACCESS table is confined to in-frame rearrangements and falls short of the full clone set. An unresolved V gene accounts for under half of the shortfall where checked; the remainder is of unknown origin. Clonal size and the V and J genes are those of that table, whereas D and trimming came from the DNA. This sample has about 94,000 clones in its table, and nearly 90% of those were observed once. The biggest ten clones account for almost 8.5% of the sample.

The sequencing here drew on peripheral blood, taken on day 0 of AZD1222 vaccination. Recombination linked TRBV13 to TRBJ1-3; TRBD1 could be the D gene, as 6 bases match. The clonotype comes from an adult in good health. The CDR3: CASSLGGGTFGNTIYF. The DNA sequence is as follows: TGTGCCAGCAGCTTAGGCGGAGGGACATTTGGAAACACCATATATTTT.